These 28 T cell receptor beta chains were all obtained from the same sample, sequenced in a study of cytomegalovirus exposure and HLA in healthy donors. Profiled with immunoSEQ multiplex PCR; TCRdb holds only in-frame clones, not every one. The top ten clones hold less than 1.5% of a sample with around 190,000 clones, roughly 81% of them seen once. Sequencing was done on a sample of PBMCs. The receptor source for this set is a woman younger than 45 in good health and CMV-seronegative.

This chain links TRBV11-2 with TRBJ2-7, with 13 bases lining up with TRBD2. V trimming: 5 bases; J trimming: 0 bases; junction bases outside the gene matches: 4. The CDR3 spans 16 residues. Germline assignment: CDR1 SGHAT and CDR2 FQNNGV. The CDR3 region is CASSLTSGGSSYEQYF. The CDR3 DNA sequence: TGTGCCAGCAGCCTGACTAGCGGGGGGAGCTCCTACGAGCAGTACTTC.

The chain combines TRBV4-1 with TRBJ1-1, with D tentatively TRBD1 (6 bases). Trimming stripped 4 bases from V and 1 base from J, with 10 bases between. The CDR3 has 14 residues. Germline V lookup: CDR1 MGHRA, CDR2 YSYEKL. As DNA, the CDR3 is TGCGCCAGCAGCCTGGGGGCAGGGAACACTGAAGCTTTCTTT. Translated: CASSLGAGNTEAFF.

V gene TRBV6-1 combines with J gene TRBJ1-1, with D unresolved. Per the germline V gene, CDR1 is MNHNS and CDR2 is SASEGT. V lost 9 bases, J lost 3 bases, and 14 bases lay in between. This CDR3 comprises 13 residues. This chain's CDR3 is CASVREVDTEAFF. The CDR3 DNA reads TGTGCCAGTGTAAGGGAGGTCGACACTGAAGCTTTCTTT.

The rearrangement uses TRBV20-1 and TRBJ2-1; D possibly corresponds to TRBD1 (6 bases). V lost 6 bases to trimming and J lost 8 bases, with 11 bases between them. The CDR3 sequence is 11 residues long. Germline CDR1 DFQATT, CDR2 SNEGSKA (reference sequence). The CDR3 DNA reads as TGCAGTGCCGACAGGTCCGATGAGCAGTTCTTC. It translates to CSADRSDEQFF.

This clone has only one observation. The CDR3 protein is CASSMQGGVNSPLHF. CDR3 bases: TGTGCCAGTAGTATGCAGGGTGGGGTGAATTCACCCCTCCACTTT. The V and J genes are TRBV19 and TRBJ1-6; D may be TRBD1 (5 bases). V was shortened by 3 bases and J by 7 bases, with 13 bases between the two germline ends. The CDR3 loop spans 15 amino acids. CDR1 LNHDA and CDR2 SQIVND come from the germline V gene (reference sequence).

The rearrangement links TRBV29-1 to TRBJ1-1, with D hard to call. The V gene lost 4 bases and the J gene lost 0 bases, with 9 bases spanning the gap. The CDR3 contains 13 residues. Germline V gene data show CDR1 as SQVTM and CDR2 as ANQGSEA. This CDR3 reads CSVGASMNTEAFF. The CDR3 DNA reads as TGCAGCGTTGGGGCCTCTATGAACACTGAAGCTTTCTTT.

The chain has TRBV7-2 and TRBJ2-1; no firm D call. The CDR3 sequence is 15 residues long. The V and J ends lost 5 bases and 0 bases respectively, with 11 bases between them. Germline loops: CDR1 SGHTA, CDR2 FQGNSA. The CDR3 is CASSHSSSSYNEQFF. In nucleotides, the CDR3 is TGTGCCAGCAGCCATAGCAGTAGCTCCTACAATGAGCAGTTCTTC.

The chain uses TRBV12-5 and TRBJ2-7; 8 bases agree with TRBD1. The CDR3 covers 18 residues. Trimming removed 2 bases from V and 1 base from J; junction bases left unmatched: 13. CDR1 is LGHNT, CDR2 FRNRAP, per germline. The CDR3 loop is CASGLKAPSGTGSYEQYF. The CDR3 DNA is TGTGCTAGTGGTTTGAAGGCCCCTTCCGGGACAGGATCCTACGAGCAGTACTTC.

The rearrangement links TRBV7-2 to TRBJ2-3; 7 bases are shared with TRBD1. The CDR3 is made up of 14 amino acids. Per germline, CDR1 SGHTA and CDR2 FQGNSA. J was trimmed by 6 bases and V by 0 bases; bases with no gene match: 3. In nucleotides, the CDR3 is TGTGCCAGCAGCTTAGCTAGGGGGCGGGATACGCAGTATTTT. Encoded protein: CASSLARGRDTQYF. Full variable domain (remainder filled in from reference TRBV7-2 and TRBJ2-3): GAGVSQSPSNKVTEKGKDVELRCDPISGHTALYWYRQSLGQGLEFLIYFQGNSAPDKSGLPSDRFSAERTGGSVSTLTIQRTQQEDSAVYLCASSLARGRDTQYFGPGTRLTVL.

The genes are TRBV25-1 and TRBJ1-5, with 7 bases matching TRBD1. The CDR3 length is 15 residues. Losses at the gene ends were 3 bases for V and 9 bases for J; bases not matched to a gene: 11. The germline V gene has CDR1 MGHDK and CDR2 SYGVNS. The CDR3 DNA reads as TGTGCCAGCAGTGAGTCCGACAGGGCAAGTAGGCCCCAGCATTTT. Translating it yields CASSESDRASRPQHF.

This chain joins TRBV27 and TRBJ2-7; D perhaps matches TRBD2 (7 bases). Trimming removed 8 bases from V and 3 bases from J, with 14 bases in between. Germline V gene data show CDR1 as MNHEY and CDR2 as SMNVEV (reference sequence). The CDR3 length is 13 residues. The DNA for the CDR3 is TGTGCCAGCTGGGGGGGACAACACTACGAGCAGTACTTC. It encodes CASWGGQHYEQYF.

The chain has TRBV19 and TRBJ2-7; 9 bases map to TRBD2. The CDR3 extends over 14 amino acids. Germline trimming cut 3 bases from V and 6 bases from J; bases unmatched to any gene: 6. CDR1 is LNHDA, CDR2 SQIVND, per germline (reference sequence). CDR3: CASSIGSGGGEQYF. Here the CDR3 DNA reads TGTGCCAGTAGTATTGGTAGCGGGGGAGGCGAGCAGTACTTC.

This chain joins TRBV14 and TRBJ1-6; TRBD1 might be the D (5 bases). V was pared by 4 bases and J by 2 bases, with 18 bases between. Germline CDR1 SGHDN, CDR2 FVKESK. The CDR3 is 18 amino acids. The DNA of the CDR3 is TGTGCCAGCAGCCCGTTGGACACCGTTCTAGCCTATAATTCACCCCTCCACTTT. Residues: CASSPLDTVLAYNSPLHF.

The chain is built from TRBV28 and TRBJ1-2; D possibly corresponds to TRBD1 (5 bases). Trimming took 7 bases from V and 8 from J, leaving 20 bases between them. The CDR3 is made up of 14 amino acids. From germline, CDR1 is MDHEN and CDR2 SYDVKM. CDR3 loop: CASTIPAGEGGYTF. As DNA, the CDR3 is TGTGCCAGCACCATACCCGCGGGGGAGGGCGGCTACACCTTC.

The chain has TRBV10-3 and TRBJ2-2; D gene ambiguous. Germline lookup yields CDR1 ENHRY and CDR2 SYGVKD. The V gene lost 10 bases and the J gene lost 6 bases, with 12 bases spanning the gap. The CDR3 consists of 12 residues. In DNA, the CDR3 is TGTGCCACTGGGCCTCACGCCGGGGAGCTGTTTTTT. Protein: CATGPHAGELFF.

This chain links TRBV6-5 with TRBJ1-3, with D unclear. From germline, CDR1 is MNHEY and CDR2 SVGAGI. V dropped 5 bases and J dropped 0 bases, with 11 bases sitting between them. CDR3 length equals 15 residues. The DNA of the CDR3 is TGTGCCAGCAGTCAGGCCGCGGGCTCTGGAAACACCATATATTTT. Amino acids: CASSQAAGSGNTIYF.

This clone has a count of ten or more. The chain links TRBV6-5 to TRBJ1-1, with a possible D match to TRBD1 (6 bases). The CDR3 consists of 15 residues. Between the trimmed V and J ends, which lost 7 bases and 0 bases, there was a span of 15 bases. Germline V gene lookup returns CDR1 MNHEY and CDR2 SVGAGI. The CDR3, as DNA: TGTGCCAGCACCCCGGACAGTCTGATGAACACTGAAGCTTTCTTT. This encodes CASTPDSLMNTEAFF.

The V and J genes are TRBV27 and TRBJ2-1, with 7 positions matching TRBD1. Germline CDR1 and CDR2: MNHEY and SMNVEV (reference sequence). The CDR3 has 18 residues. The ends lost 3 bases at V and 4 bases at J; junction bases unmatched: 15. The CDR3 here is CASSFTGRGRLPYNEQFF. CDR3 nucleotides: TGTGCCAGCAGTTTTACGGGAAGGGGGCGGTTACCTTACAATGAGCAGTTCTTC.

This clone was counted a single time. V usage is TRBV7-2 and J usage is TRBJ2-5, with D perhaps TRBD1 (5 bases). There are 12 residues in the CDR3. The V end lost 3 bases, the J end lost 5 bases, and 7 bases lay between the germline ends. The germline gives CDR1 SGHTA, CDR2 FQGNSA. CDR3 in DNA: TGTGCCAGCAGCTTTAGGGGTGAGACCCAGTACTTC. Its protein product is CASSFRGETQYF.

The genes are TRBV30 and TRBJ1-2; D is possibly TRBD1 (6 bases). Germline lookup yields CDR1 GTSNPN and CDR2 SVGIG (reference sequence). This CDR3 has 15 amino acids. Trimming removed 0 bases from V and 1 base from J, with 12 bases in between. The CDR3 bases are TGTGCCTGGAGTGTAGGGGGGGGATATAACTATGGCTACACCTTC. The encoded protein is CAWSVGGGYNYGYTF. Based on the CDR3 plus reference TRBV30 and TRBJ1-2, the full variable domain is SQTIHQWPATLVQPVGSPLSLECTVEGTSNPNLYWYRQAAGRGLQLLFYSVGIGQISSEVPQNLSASRPQDRQFILSSKKLLLSDSGFYLCAWSVGGGYNYGYTFGSGTRLTVV.

At least ten counts were recorded for this clone. The chain recombines TRBV7-9 with TRBJ2-7, with 7 bases matching TRBD1. V lost 4 bases, J lost 3 bases, and 6 bases stayed unmatched. The CDR3 length is 14 residues. Germline V gene data show CDR1 as SEHNR and CDR2 as FQNEAQ (reference sequence). The CDR3 loop reads CASSYRDRIYEQYF. For the CDR3, the DNA is TGTGCCAGCAGCTATCGGGACAGAATCTACGAGCAGTACTTC.

The chain recombines TRBV6-5 with TRBJ1-1; 7 nucleotides match TRBD1. Germline lookup yields CDR1 MNHEY and CDR2 SVGAGI. V was pared by 5 bases and J by 5 bases, with 11 bases of the junction left unmatched. There are 15 residues in the CDR3. The CDR3 bases are TGTGCCAGCAGTCCACACAGGGGAGGTGAAACTGAAGCTTTCTTT. It is translated as CASSPHRGGETEAFF.

The chain links TRBV9 to TRBJ2-3, with 9 bases that match TRBD2. Germline V lookup: CDR1 SGDLS, CDR2 YYNGEE. J lost 1 base, V lost 1 base, and 1 base had no gene match. The CDR3 has 15 amino acids. In DNA, the CDR3 is TGTGCCAGCAGCGTACGACTAGCGGGCACAGATACGCAGTATTTT. Its protein is CASSVRLAGTDTQYF.

Concerning this clone itself: The same CDR3 can be traced to other DNA sequences in this sample. V is TRBV5-1 and J is TRBJ1-2, with 9 bases matching TRBD1. V was clipped by 3 bases and J by 2 bases; unmatched bases: 2. From germline, CDR1 is SGHRS and CDR2 YFSETQ. The CDR3 totals 14 residues. CDR3 nucleotides: TGCGCCAGCAGCTGGGGACAGGGCAACTATGGCTACACCTTC. As protein: CASSWGQGNYGYTF.

The chain is built from TRBV10-3 and TRBJ2-3; possibly TRBD2 for D (5 bases). CDR1 and CDR2 (germline): ENHRY, SYGVKD. The CDR3 is 13 amino acids. V was trimmed by 5 bases and J by 3 bases, leaving 9 bases between them. As DNA, the CDR3 is TGTGCCATCAGTCTCCGGGAAACAGATACGCAGTATTTT. Translated: CAISLRETDTQYF.

This clone was counted a single time. This chain links TRBV29-1 with TRBJ2-5; possible D gene TRBD2, 5 bases. The CDR3 covers 12 residues. Trimming left V 4 bases short and J 1 base short, with 7 bases between. The V gene's germline CDR1 is SQVTM and CDR2 ANQGSEA. CDR3 sequence: CSVGLPQETQYF. In DNA, the CDR3 is TGCAGCGTTGGACTACCCCAAGAGACCCAGTACTTC. Full variable domain (outside the CDR3, taken from reference TRBV29-1 and TRBJ2-5): SAVISQKPSRDICQRGTSLTIQCQVDSQVTMMFWYRQQPGQSLTLIATANQGSEATYESGFVIDKFPISRPNLTFSTLTVSNMSPEDSSIYLCSVGLPQETQYFGPGTRLLVL.

The V gene is TRBV18, the J gene TRBJ1-5; 9 bases match TRBD1. CDR3 length: 16 amino acids. The germline V gene encodes CDR1 KGHSH and CDR2 LQKENI. Unmatched junction bases numbered 6, after V lost 5 bases and J lost 1 base. CDR3 nucleotide sequence: TGTGCCAGCTCATCTCTGACAGGGGGAAGCAATCAGCCCCAGCATTTT. Protein product: CASSSLTGGSNQPQHF. Full variable domain (missing parts from reference TRBV18 and TRBJ1-5): NAGVMQNPRHLVRRRGQEARLRCSPMKGHSHVYWYRQLPEEGLKFMVYLQKENIIDESGMPKERFSAEFPKEGPSILRIQQVVRGDSAAYFCASSSLTGGSNQPQHFGDGTRLSIL.

The chain joins TRBV27 to TRBJ2-7; D is ambiguous. The CDR3 is 15 amino acids. Looked up from germline, CDR1 is MNHEY and CDR2 is SMNVEV (reference sequence). Trimming removed 4 bases from V and 0 bases from J, with 13 bases in between. The CDR3, as DNA: TGTGCCAGCAGTTCCCCCGGTACGAGCTCCTACGAGCAGTACTTC. It is translated as CASSSPGTSSYEQYF.